The T cell receptor beta chain described here comes from a study of shared clonotypes between healthy human individuals (dated by TCRdb to about 2020). For context, the study as a whole: A few men and two women, aged 18 to 49 years, made up the cohort. Between about 0.85 and 9.5 billion PBMCs per donor were obtained by leukapheresis. For each donor, CD4 naive and CD4 memory were each given three plates, CD8 naive was given two plates, and CD8 memory was given one plate. Blood TCR repertoires of roughly 5 healthy adults were deeply sequenced to estimate repertoire size and the extent of clonotype sharing between individuals. To increase sequencing depth and limit assay-specific biases, TCR repertoire library preparation and sequencing were carried out by different laboratories using diverse techniques.

TCR CDR3 regions were amplified from genomic DNA by multiplex PCR using the deep immunoSEQ assay. Extracted genomic DNA from each cell subset was distributed evenly across all wells of several immunoSEQ 96-well plates, and each plate was treated as a replicate. For sorted subsets, 200 ng of genomic DNA, equivalent to 25,000 to 35,000 T cell genomes, went into each replicate PCR. The purified libraries were quantified using a Qubit 3.0 fluorometer, sized with a Bioanalyzer 2100, and then quantified again using the KAPA Library Quantification kit. Each immunoSEQ 96-well plate was sequenced on its own single-read 150-cycle Illumina NextSeq 550 flow cell. As for how the authors treated the data: Because only junctional sequences without quality scores were contained in the immunoSEQ output, filtering matching that applied to full-length reads could not be performed. Sequences were annotated with PyIR, a Python wrapper for IgBLAST v1.9, using IMGT germline references to assign V/J genes and CDR3. Reads were filtered out if the reads had weak V/J assignments (E-value above 1e-6), no CDR3, stop codons, out-of-frame junctions, or ambiguous translated residues. A V3J clonotype was defined by an identical inferred V gene, J gene, and CDR3 amino acid sequence. Percentage overlap between repertoires was computed as shared unique clonotypes divided by the size of the smaller repertoire. Repertoire richness was assessed with RTK rarefaction, the Chao1 estimator, and Recon v2.1 estimates of unobserved clonotypes. Generation probabilities for all TCRbeta clonotypes obtained by the gDNA method from several donors were computed using OLGA. This immuneACCESS table, as held by TCRdb, lists in-frame sequences with V and J called but not all clones. Of the missing ones, under half trace to an unresolved V gene in checked studies; the others have no known cause. From that table come the V and J calls and clone size; the DNA was used to work out D and trimming. The sample table contains approximately 530,000 clones; only one count was recorded for roughly 95% of them. Nearly 0.065% of the sample goes to the ten largest clones.

In regard to this clone: There is no known antigen for this receptor. It has no much larger one-base neighbor in the sample; base qualities were not kept.

Via the germline V gene, CDR1 is SGDLS and CDR2 YYNGEE. Spanning cysteine to phenylalanine, the CDR3 consists of 15 amino acids. Left in the record is the CDR3 DNA by itself, 45 bases read in frame from the first base. Between the V and J ends, shortened by 0 bases and 1 base respectively, the junction contains 10 bases. The donors were healthy, HIV-negative adults with no recently reported acute infections or vaccinations. Every donor was a Caucasian adult residing in Nashville, Tennessee, USA. Magnetic negative selection was used to enrich CD4+ T cells, after which naive cells were positively selected on CD45RA and the negative fraction became the memory subset. After blood collection by leukapheresis, PBMCs were isolated using Ficoll-Histopaque density gradient centrifugation and then cryopreserved in the vapor phase of liquid nitrogen. Analytical flow cytometry was used to check the purity and quantity of each magnetically sorted T cell population. Genomic DNA was isolated from each sorted fraction and quantified by UV absorbance on a Nanodrop 2000c.

General study outcomes and caveats: Larger estimated clonotype richness was generally found for naive subsets than for memory subsets. Pairwise subsampling led to the expectation that sequencing depth would affect the degree of clonotype sharing among donors. Because the study included only a small number of donors, the genetic and exposure-history diversity represented was limited. Even with the large sequencing depth, rarefaction of the sorted-subset datasets indicated that sequencing was incomplete. When a handful of donors were compared, the shared fraction of clonotypes was 5% to 6.5% for naive CD4, around 3.6% for naive CD8, 2.3% for memory CD4, and roughly 0.43% for memory CD8. Clonotypes shared by all four sorted-subset donors showed higher generation probabilities than non-shared clonotypes. Sampling was restricted to blood, and TCR repertoires in tissue are likely to differ from TCR repertoires in blood.

The V gene is TRBV9 and the J gene is TRBJ1-1, with the D gene uncertain. The sample comprised naive CD4+ T cells sorted from blood. In light of the paper, this sample's cell subset or site label describes: CD45RA+ positively selected. The sequence derives from a woman aged 25-40 years in good health. The bases read TGTGCCAGCAGCGTAGGTCCGGGGTCGAACACTGAAGCTTTCTTT. It is translated as CASSVGPGSNTEAFF.